These 15 T cell receptor beta chains originate from one sample sequenced in a study of blood T cell repertoires in COVID-19. Here immunoSEQ multiplex PCR was the method, and the copy in TCRdb shows in-frame clones only, minus some. The sample has around 170,000 clones, about 86% seen once. Sequencing was carried out using peripheral blood. The receptor set was obtained from a man aged 45-60 years with active or convalescent COVID-19.

This clone was observed a single time. The chain combines TRBV5-1 with TRBJ2-1; 12 positions match TRBD2. This CDR3 contains 16 residues. V was clipped by 3 bases and J by 2 bases; unmatched bases: 3. Germline loops: CDR1 SGHRS, CDR2 YFSETQ. CDR3 residues: CASSSGLAGPYNEQFF. CDR3 DNA: TGCGCCAGCAGCTCTGGACTAGCGGGACCCTACAATGAGCAGTTCTTC.

This rearrangement joins TRBV7-2 to TRBJ1-5; the D gene is possibly TRBD1 (6 bases). The V end lost 2 bases, the J end lost 2 bases, and 13 bases lay between the germline ends. Germline V gene sequence: CDR1 SGHTA, CDR2 FQGNSA. The CDR3 length is 16 residues. CDR3 sequence reads: CASSLNGGGGNQPQHF. The CDR3 DNA reads TGTGCCAGCAGCTTAAATGGGGGGGGCGGCAATCAGCCCCAGCATTTT.

The chain uses TRBV5-6 and TRBJ2-6; no definite D call. The germline V gene encodes CDR1 SGHDT and CDR2 YYEEEE. This CDR3 comprises 19 residues. The V end was cut by 3 bases, the J end by 0 bases, with 19 bases between. CDR3 loop: CASSSSPGRTVSGANVLTF. The CDR3, as DNA: TGTGCCAGCAGCTCTTCCCCCGGTCGTACTGTCTCTGGGGCCAACGTCCTGACTTTC. The full variable domain, completed using reference TRBV5-6 and TRBJ2-6, is DAGVTQSPTHLIKTRGQQVTLRCSPKSGHDTVSWYQQALGQGPQFIFQYYEEEERQRGNFPDRFSGHQFPNYSSELNVNALLLGDSALYLCASSSSPGRTVSGANVLTFGAGSRLTVL.

The V call is TRBV11-2, the J call TRBJ2-1; 11 bases fit TRBD2. With V trimmed by 6 bases and J by 4 bases, 8 bases remained unmatched. The germline CDR1 and CDR2 sequences are SGHAT and FQNNGV. The CDR3 runs to 16 residues. The CDR3 here is CASRRLAGRRYNEQFF. CDR3 sequence (DNA): TGTGCCAGCAGACGACTAGCGGGGAGGCGATACAATGAGCAGTTCTTC.

This chain connects TRBV6-5 to TRBJ1-5; tentative D call: TRBD1 (6 bases). Trimming shortened V by 6 bases and J by 4 bases, and 16 bases separated the two germline ends. CDR1 and CDR2 from the germline V gene are MNHEY and SVGAGI. There are 15 residues in the CDR3. In nucleotides, the CDR3 is TGTGCCAGCAGCCGGGACATCGGGATTAATCAGCCCCAGCATTTT. This sequence encodes CASSRDIGINQPQHF.

The chain is built from TRBV27 and TRBJ2-1; D is possibly TRBD2 (6 bases). The CDR3 loop spans 14 amino acids. Trimming took off 8 bases at V and 5 bases at J, with 16 bases between the two ends. Germline V gene data show CDR1 as MNHEY and CDR2 as SMNVEV (reference sequence). CDR3 coding DNA: TGTGCCAGCGTATCGACCGGACTAAACAATGAGCAGTTCTTC. This encodes CASVSTGLNNEQFF.

The V call is TRBV29-1, the J call TRBJ2-5; TRBD2 agrees at 7 bases. Germline assignment: CDR1 SQVTM and CDR2 ANQGSEA. V was clipped by 0 bases and J by 3 bases; unmatched bases: 1. The CDR3 is made up of 13 amino acids. CDR3 in DNA: TGCAGCGTTGAAGATCGGGGGGAAGAGACCCAGTACTTC. This gives the protein CSVEDRGEETQYF.

The CDR3 nucleotides are TGTGCCAGCAGCCAAGATAGTCCGTTCTCTGGGGCCAACGTCCTGACTTTC. As protein: CASSQDSPFSGANVLTF. V usage is TRBV14 and J usage is TRBJ2-6; D call uncertain. Trimming removed 0 bases from V and 0 bases from J, with 9 bases in between. The CDR3 has 17 residues. Germline loops: CDR1 SGHDN, CDR2 FVKESK.

This sequence joins TRBV10-3 and TRBJ1-5, with D hard to call. V was shortened by 6 bases and J by 2 bases, with 5 bases between the two germline ends. The CDR3 is 12 amino acids. CDR1 ENHRY and CDR2 SYGVKD come from the germline V gene. CDR3 region: CAISPGNQPQHF. For the CDR3, the DNA is TGTGCCATCAGCCCGGGCAATCAGCCCCAGCATTTT.

The chain carries TRBV5-8 and TRBJ1-2; perhaps TRBD1 as D (6 bases). Trimming removed 1 base at V and 8 bases at J, with 18 bases between. This CDR3 is 15 amino acids long. The germline CDR1 and CDR2 sequences are SGHTS and YDEGEE. Here the CDR3 DNA reads TGTGCCAGCAGCTTGCAGGGAACAGGGCTTTTCGGCTACACCTTC. This translates into CASSLQGTGLFGYTF.

This rearrangement joins TRBV4-3 to TRBJ1-2; D remains unclear. Trimming removed 2 bases at V and 7 bases at J, with 11 bases between. Germline-derived CDR1 and CDR2 are LGHNA and YSLEER. This CDR3 spans 13 amino acids. CDR3 bases: TGCGCCAGCAGCCAACAGCCCCGGAGTGGCTACACCTTC. Translated, it gives CASSQQPRSGYTF.

This clone has more than one count but fewer than ten. This chain uses TRBV7-2 with TRBJ2-7, with 13 bases matching TRBD2. Germline CDR1 reads SGHTA; CDR2 reads FQGNSA. There are 15 residues in the CDR3. V dropped 5 bases and J dropped 2; count of bases not matched to a gene: 3. The CDR3 DNA reads TGTGCCAGCAGCCTTACTAGCGGGAGGGCCTACGAGCAGTACTTC. This translates into CASSLTSGRAYEQYF.

The J gene is TRBJ2-7, the V gene TRBV5-8; tentative D call: TRBD2 (7 bases). The CDR3 extends over 16 amino acids. V gave up 0 bases and J gave up 2 bases, with 15 bases separating them. Germline CDR1 reads SGHTS; CDR2 reads YDEGEE. CDR3: CASSLAGRGRTYEQYF. The CDR3 DNA reads as TGTGCCAGCAGCTTGGCCGGGCGGGGGCGTACCTACGAGCAGTACTTC.

This chain uses TRBV6-2 or TRBV6-3 with TRBJ1-1; 7 nucleotides align to TRBD1. Unmatched junction bases numbered 9, after V lost 5 bases and J lost 0 bases. This CDR3 region has 16 residues. Germline V gives CDR1 MNHEY, CDR2 SVGEGT. CDR3 nucleotides: TGTGCCAGCAGTAAGGGGGCGGGAACCATGAACACTGAAGCTTTCTTT. It translates to CASSKGAGTMNTEAFF.

This clone occurred a few times. This chain links TRBV29-1 with TRBJ1-1; weak D call: TRBD1 (6 bases). The CDR3 has 14 residues. V was shortened by 2 bases and J by 1 base, with 11 bases between the two germline ends. Germline V gene data show CDR1 as SQVTM and CDR2 as ANQGSEA. The CDR3 region is CSVENRVRNTEAFF. In DNA form, the CDR3 reads TGCAGCGTTGAAAACAGGGTGAGGAACACTGAAGCTTTCTTT.